The source of this T cell receptor beta chain is a study of blood T cell repertoires in COVID-19. About the study: Researchers got acute and convalescent COVID-19 samples from the United States, Italy and Spain.

Assay: immunoSEQ multiplex PCR; the TCRdb copy retains only in-frame clones and omits some. Of some 260,000 clones in the sample, about 88% are singletons; the top ten hold around 4.1%. The sequence came from a man in his thirties or forties with acute COVID-19. The sample taken for sequencing was PBMCs or T cells enriched from blood (not recorded which).

CDR3 sequence reads: CATSDSTGASSNQPQHF. The CDR3 nucleotides read TGTGCCACCAGTGATTCGACAGGGGCCTCCAGCAATCAGCCCCAGCATTTT. The J gene is TRBJ1-5, the V gene TRBV24-1; 8 nucleotides line up with TRBD1. CDR3 length: 17 amino acids. J gave up 1 base and V 2 bases, and 6 bases lay outside the gene matches. From germline, CDR1 is KGHDR and CDR2 SFDVKD.